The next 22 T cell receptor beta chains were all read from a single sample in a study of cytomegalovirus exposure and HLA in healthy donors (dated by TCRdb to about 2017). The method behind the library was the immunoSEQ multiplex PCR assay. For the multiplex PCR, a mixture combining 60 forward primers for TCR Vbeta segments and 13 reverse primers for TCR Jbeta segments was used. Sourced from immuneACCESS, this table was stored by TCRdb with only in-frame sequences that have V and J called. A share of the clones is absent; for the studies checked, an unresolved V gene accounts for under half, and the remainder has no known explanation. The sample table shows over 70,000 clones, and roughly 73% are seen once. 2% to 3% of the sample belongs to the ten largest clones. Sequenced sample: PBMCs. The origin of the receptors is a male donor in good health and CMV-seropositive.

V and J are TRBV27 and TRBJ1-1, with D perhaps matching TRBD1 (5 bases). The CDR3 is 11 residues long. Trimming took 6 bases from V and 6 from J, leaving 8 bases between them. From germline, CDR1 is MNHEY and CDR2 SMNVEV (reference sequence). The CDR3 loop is CASRRGAEAFF. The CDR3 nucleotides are TGTGCCAGCAGACGGGGGGCTGAAGCTTTCTTT.

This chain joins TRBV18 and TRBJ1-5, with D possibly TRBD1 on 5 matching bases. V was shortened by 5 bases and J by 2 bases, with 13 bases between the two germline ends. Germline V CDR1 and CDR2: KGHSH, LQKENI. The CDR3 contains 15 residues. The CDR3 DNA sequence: TGTGCCAGCTCATTAGACCGGGGGGGCAATCAGCCCCAGCATTTT. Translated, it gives CASSLDRGGNQPQHF. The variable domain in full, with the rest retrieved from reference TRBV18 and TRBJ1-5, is NAGVMQNPRHLVRRRGQEARLRCSPMKGHSHVYWYRQLPEEGLKFMVYLQKENIIDESGMPKERFSAEFPKEGPSILRIQQVVRGDSAAYFCASSLDRGGNQPQHFGDGTRLSIL.

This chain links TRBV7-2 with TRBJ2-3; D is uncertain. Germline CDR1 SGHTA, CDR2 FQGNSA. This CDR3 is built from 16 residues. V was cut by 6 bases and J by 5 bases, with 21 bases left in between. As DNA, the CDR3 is TGTGCCAGCAGTTCCCTCGGGTCTGCTAAAGTAGATACGCAGTATTTT. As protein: CASSSLGSAKVDTQYF.

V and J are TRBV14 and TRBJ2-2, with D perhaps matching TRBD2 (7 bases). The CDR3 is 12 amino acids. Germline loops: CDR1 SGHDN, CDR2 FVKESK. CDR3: CGEGGDTGELFF. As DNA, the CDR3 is TGTGGCGAGGGGGGGGACACCGGGGAGCTGTTTTTT. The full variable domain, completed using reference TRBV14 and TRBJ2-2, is EAGVTQFPSHSVIEKGQTVTLRCDPISGHDNLYWYRRVMGKEIKFLLHFVKESKQDESGMPNNRFLAERTGGTYSTLKVQPAELEDSGVYFCGEGGDTGELFFGEGSRLTVL.

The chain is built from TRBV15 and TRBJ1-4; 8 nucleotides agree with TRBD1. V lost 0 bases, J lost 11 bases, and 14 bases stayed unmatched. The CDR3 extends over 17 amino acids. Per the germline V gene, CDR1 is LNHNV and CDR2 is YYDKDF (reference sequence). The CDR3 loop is CATSREGETGAGKKLFF. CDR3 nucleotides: TGTGCCACCAGCAGAGAGGGGGAGACAGGGGCCGGAAAGAAACTGTTTTTT.

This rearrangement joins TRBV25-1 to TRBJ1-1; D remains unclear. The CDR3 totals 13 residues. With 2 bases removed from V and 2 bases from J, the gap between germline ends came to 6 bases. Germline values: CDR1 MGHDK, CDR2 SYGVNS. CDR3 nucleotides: TGTGCCAGCAGTGAAGAGGGCAACACTGAAGCTTTCTTT. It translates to CASSEEGNTEAFF.

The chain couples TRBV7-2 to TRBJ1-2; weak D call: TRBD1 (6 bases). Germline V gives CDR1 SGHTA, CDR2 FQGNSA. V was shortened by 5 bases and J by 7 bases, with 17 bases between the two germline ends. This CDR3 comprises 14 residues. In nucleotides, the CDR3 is TGTGCCAGCAGCCGGGGGGGGCCAGGTAGTGGCTACACCTTC. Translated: CASSRGGPGSGYTF.

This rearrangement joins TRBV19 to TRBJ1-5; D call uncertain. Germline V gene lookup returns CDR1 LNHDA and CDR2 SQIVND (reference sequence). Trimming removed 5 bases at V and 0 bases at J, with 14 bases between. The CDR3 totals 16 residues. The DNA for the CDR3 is TGTGCCAGTAGTCGGGTTGCGGGCGGTAGCAATCAGCCCCAGCATTTT. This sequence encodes CASSRVAGGSNQPQHF.

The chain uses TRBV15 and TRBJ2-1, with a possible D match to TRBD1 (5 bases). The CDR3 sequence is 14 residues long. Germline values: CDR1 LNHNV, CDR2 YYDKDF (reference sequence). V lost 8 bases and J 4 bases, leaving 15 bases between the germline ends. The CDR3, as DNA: TGTGCCACCGTAGGGGCTAGTAGGTACAATGAGCAGTTCTTC. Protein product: CATVGASRYNEQFF. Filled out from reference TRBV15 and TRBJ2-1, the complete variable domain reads DAMVIQNPRYQVTQFGKPVTLSCSQTLNHNVMYWYQQKSSQAPKLLFHYYDKDFNNEADTPDNFQSRRPNTSFCFLDIRSPGLGDTAMYLCATVGASRYNEQFFGPGTRLTVL.

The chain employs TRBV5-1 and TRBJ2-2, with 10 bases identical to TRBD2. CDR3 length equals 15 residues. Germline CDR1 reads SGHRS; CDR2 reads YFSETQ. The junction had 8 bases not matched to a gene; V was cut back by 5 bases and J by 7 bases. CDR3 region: CASSSLAGVGGELFF. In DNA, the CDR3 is TGCGCCAGCAGTTCGCTAGCGGGAGTTGGCGGGGAGCTGTTTTTT.

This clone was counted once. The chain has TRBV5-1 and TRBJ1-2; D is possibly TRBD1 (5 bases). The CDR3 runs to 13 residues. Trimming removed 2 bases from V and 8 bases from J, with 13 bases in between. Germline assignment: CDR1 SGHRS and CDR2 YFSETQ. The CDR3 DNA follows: TGCGCCAGCAGCTTTGGTCAGGGCTCCGGCTACACCTTC. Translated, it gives CASSFGQGSGYTF.

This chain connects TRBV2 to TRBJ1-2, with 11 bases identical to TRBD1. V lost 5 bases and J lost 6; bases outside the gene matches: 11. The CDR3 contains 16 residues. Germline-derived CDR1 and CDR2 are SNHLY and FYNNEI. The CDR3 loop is CASSMPPGQGADGYTF. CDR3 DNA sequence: TGTGCCAGCAGTATGCCCCCTGGACAGGGGGCTGATGGCTACACCTTC.

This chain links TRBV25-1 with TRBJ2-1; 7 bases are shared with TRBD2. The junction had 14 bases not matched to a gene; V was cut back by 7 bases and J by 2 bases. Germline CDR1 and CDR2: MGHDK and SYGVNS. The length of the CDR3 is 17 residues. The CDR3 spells CASTGTVKRDTYNEQFF. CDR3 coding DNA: TGTGCCAGCACCGGGACGGTGAAGCGGGATACCTACAATGAGCAGTTCTTC.

The CDR3 DNA follows: TGTGCCAGCAGCTCCCGGGGAAGCGGGAGTAACACCGGGGAGCTGTTTTTT. Amino acids: CASSSRGSGSNTGELFF. This chain uses TRBV7-9 with TRBJ2-2; 8 positions agree with TRBD2. V shed 4 bases and J 2 bases; nucleotides not matched to a gene: 9. CDR3 length: 17 amino acids. Germline V gene data show CDR1 as SEHNR and CDR2 as FQNEAQ (reference sequence). Full variable domain (remainder filled in from reference TRBV7-9 and TRBJ2-2): DTGVSQNPRHKITKRGQNVTFRCDPISEHNRLYWYRQTLGQGPEFLTYFQNEAQLEKSRLLSDRFSAERPKGSFSTLEIQRTEQGDSAMYLCASSSRGSGSNTGELFFGEGSRLTVL.

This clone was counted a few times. In DNA, the CDR3 is TGCGCCAGCAACTCGAGGTCAGGCGGGACTGAAGCTTTCTTT. Encoded protein: CASNSRSGGTEAFF. The chain recombines TRBV5-1 with TRBJ1-1, with D uncertain. The CDR3 loop spans 14 amino acids. V lost 6 bases, J lost 5 bases, and 17 bases lay in between. Germline V lookup: CDR1 SGHRS, CDR2 YFSETQ.

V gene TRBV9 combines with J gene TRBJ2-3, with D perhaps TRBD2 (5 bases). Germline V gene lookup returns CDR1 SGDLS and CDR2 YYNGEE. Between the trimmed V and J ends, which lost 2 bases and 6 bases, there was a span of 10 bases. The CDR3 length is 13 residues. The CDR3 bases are TGTGCCAGCAGCGTGGTGGGAGCGGATACGCAGTATTTT. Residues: CASSVVGADTQYF. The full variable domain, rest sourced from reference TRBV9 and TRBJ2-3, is DSGVTQTPKHLITATGQRVTLRCSPRSGDLSVYWYQQSLDQGLQFLIQYYNGEERAKGNILERFSAQQFPDLHSELNLSSLELGDSALYFCASSVVGADTQYFGPGTRLTVL.

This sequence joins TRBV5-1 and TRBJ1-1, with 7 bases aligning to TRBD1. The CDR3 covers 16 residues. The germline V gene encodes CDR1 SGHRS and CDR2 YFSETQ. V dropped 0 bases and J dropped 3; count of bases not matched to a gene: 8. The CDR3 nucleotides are TGCGCCAGCAGCTTGGGTAAAGGGACAGTTGACACTGAAGCTTTCTTT. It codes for CASSLGKGTVDTEAFF. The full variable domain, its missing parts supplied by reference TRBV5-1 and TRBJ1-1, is KAGVTQTPRYLIKTRGQQVTLSCSPISGHRSVSWYQQTPGQGLQFLFEYFSETQRNKGNFPGRFSGRQFSNSRSEMNVSTLELGDSALYLCASSLGKGTVDTEAFFGQGTRLTVV.

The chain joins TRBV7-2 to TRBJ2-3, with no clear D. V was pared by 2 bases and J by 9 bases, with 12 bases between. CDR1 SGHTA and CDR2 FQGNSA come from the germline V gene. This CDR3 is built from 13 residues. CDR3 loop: CASSLRTVETQYF. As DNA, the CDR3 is TGTGCCAGCAGCTTAAGAACCGTGGAGACGCAGTATTTT.

The CDR3 region is CASSSRDRGRYEQYF. In DNA, the CDR3 is TGTGCCAGCAGTTCCCGGGACAGGGGGCGCTACGAGCAGTACTTC. The genes are TRBV6-6 and TRBJ2-7; 12 bases fit TRBD1. The CDR3 runs 15 residues. The ends lost 4 bases at V and 3 bases at J; junction bases unmatched: 4. Germline loops: CDR1 MNHNY, CDR2 SVGAGI (reference sequence).

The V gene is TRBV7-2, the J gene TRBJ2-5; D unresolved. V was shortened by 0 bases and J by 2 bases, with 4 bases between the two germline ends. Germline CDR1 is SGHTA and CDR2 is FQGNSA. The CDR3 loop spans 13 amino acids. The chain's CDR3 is CASSLALQETQYF. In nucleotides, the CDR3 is TGTGCCAGCAGCTTAGCCCTACAAGAGACCCAGTACTTC.

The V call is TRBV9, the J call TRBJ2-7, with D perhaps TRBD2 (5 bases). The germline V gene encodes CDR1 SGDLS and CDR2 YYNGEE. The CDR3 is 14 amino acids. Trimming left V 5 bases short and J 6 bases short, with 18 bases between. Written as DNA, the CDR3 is TGTGCCAGCAGTCAGACACTTATGGCGGGCGAGCAGTACTTC. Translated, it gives CASSQTLMAGEQYF.

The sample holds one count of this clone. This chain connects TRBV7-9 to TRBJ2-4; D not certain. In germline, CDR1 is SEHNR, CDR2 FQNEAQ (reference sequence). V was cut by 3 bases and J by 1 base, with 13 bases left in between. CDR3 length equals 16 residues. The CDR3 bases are TGTGCCAGCAGCTTTTCGATCCTGCGGGCCAAAAACATTCAGTACTTC. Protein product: CASSFSILRAKNIQYF.